This is a list of T cell receptor beta chains from one sample in a study of blood T cell repertoires in COVID-19. Assay used: immunoSEQ multiplex PCR; TCRdb lists only in-frame clones, some missing. The sample has 50,000 to 60,000 clones, almost 85% seen once. Sequences were obtained from peripheral blood. All receptors come from a human donor in a cohort sampled during active COVID-19. The CDR3 runs from the conserved cysteine through the conserved F or W. Each record gives: clone size, V gene, J gene, CDR3 protein. The size field is filled for only some rows; it gives once, few, many or a size class.

size: -; V: TRBV4-3; J: TRBJ1-5; CDR3: CASSQTGQGDQPQHF
size: -; V: TRBV6-2/TRBV6-3; J: TRBJ2-6; CDR3: CASSYSSATTLGVLTF
size: -; V: TRBV27; J: TRBJ2-7; CDR3: CASRGGTSGSPSYEQYF
size: -; V: TRBV19; J: TRBJ1-1; CDR3: CASSVQGAGAEAFF
size: -; V: TRBV9; J: TRBJ2-3; CDR3: CASSAGGDTQYF
size: -; V: TRBV5-1; J: TRBJ1-2; CDR3: CASSLGEKMGYTF
size: -; V: TRBV5-6; J: TRBJ2-1; CDR3: CASSQRAGGNEQFF
size: -; V: TRBV2; J: TRBJ2-3; CDR3: CARDPLRTGVNGDTQYF
size: -; V: TRBV5-1; J: TRBJ2-3; CDR3: CASRPAGVETDTQYF
size: -; V: TRBV5-4; J: TRBJ2-1; CDR3: CASSLDSGRYSYNEQFF
size: -; V: TRBV5-4; J: TRBJ2-7; CDR3: CASSSPLGDLGEQYF
size: few; V: TRBV5-4; J: TRBJ2-1; CDR3: CASSPNTGQYNEQFF
size: -; V: TRBV5-1; J: TRBJ2-3; CDR3: CASSPGLALDTQYF
size: -; V: TRBV28; J: TRBJ2-7; CDR3: CASSLLSRAYEQYF
size: once; V: TRBV18; J: TRBJ1-4; CDR3: CASSPHPPGTGANEKLFF
size: -; V: TRBV5-1; J: TRBJ2-6; CDR3: CASSPGHSTLTF
size: -; V: TRBV12-3/TRBV12-4; J: TRBJ2-5; CDR3: CASSVNLQETQYF
size: -; V: TRBV6-2/TRBV6-3; J: TRBJ2-7; CDR3: CASSETQGARPYEQYF
size: -; V: TRBV7-3; J: TRBJ2-1; CDR3: CASSYGLAGGSDEQFF
size: -; V: TRBV18; J: TRBJ2-1; CDR3: CASSPTSGAYNEQFF
size: once; V: TRBV6-2/TRBV6-3; J: TRBJ2-7; CDR3: CASSEDRGFYEQYF
size: -; V: TRBV7-6; J: TRBJ2-1; CDR3: CASSLVPSGDNEQFF
size: -; V: TRBV2; J: TRBJ1-3; CDR3: CASMGRGRGNTIYF
size: -; V: TRBV27; J: TRBJ2-7; CDR3: CASSPPRGSFYEQYF
size: -; V: TRBV28; J: TRBJ2-7; CDR3: CASRRPGQGGSGRAGEQYF
size: -; V: TRBV28; J: TRBJ1-6; CDR3: CASRVGFYNSPLHF
size: -; V: TRBV5-1; J: TRBJ2-7; CDR3: CASTQTGGNHEQYF
size: -; V: TRBV5-1; J: TRBJ2-5; CDR3: CASSVTGKETQYF
size: few; V: TRBV19; J: TRBJ1-1; CDR3: CASSIVRKMNTEAFF
size: -; V: TRBV24-1; J: TRBJ2-7; CDR3: CATSDSRTGSYEQYF
size: -; V: TRBV6-2/TRBV6-3; J: TRBJ2-7; CDR3: CASSYSDRASGYEQYF
size: -; V: TRBV6-6; J: TRBJ1-2; CDR3: CASSKSTATLVYGYTF
size: -; V: TRBV2; J: TRBJ2-5; CDR3: CASTGTVWQETQYF
size: -; V: TRBV11-3; J: TRBJ2-1; CDR3: CASSLGGDPYNEQFF
size: -; V: TRBV10-2; J: TRBJ2-1; CDR3: CASSGDRPNHLYNEQFF
size: -; V: TRBV30; J: TRBJ2-5; CDR3: CAWSSGYQETQYF